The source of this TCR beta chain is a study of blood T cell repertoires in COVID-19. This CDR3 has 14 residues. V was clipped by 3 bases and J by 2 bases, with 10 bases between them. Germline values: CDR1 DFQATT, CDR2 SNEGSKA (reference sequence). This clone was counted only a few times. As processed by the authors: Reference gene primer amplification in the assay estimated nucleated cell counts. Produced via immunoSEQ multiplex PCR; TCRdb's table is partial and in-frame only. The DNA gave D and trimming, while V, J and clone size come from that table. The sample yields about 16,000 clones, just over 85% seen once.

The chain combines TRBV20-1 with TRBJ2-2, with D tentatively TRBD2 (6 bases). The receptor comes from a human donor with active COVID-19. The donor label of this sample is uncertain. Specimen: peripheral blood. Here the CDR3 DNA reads TGCAGTGCTAGTCCCGGGACTAACACCGGGGAGCTGTTTTTT. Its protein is CSASPGTNTGELFF.